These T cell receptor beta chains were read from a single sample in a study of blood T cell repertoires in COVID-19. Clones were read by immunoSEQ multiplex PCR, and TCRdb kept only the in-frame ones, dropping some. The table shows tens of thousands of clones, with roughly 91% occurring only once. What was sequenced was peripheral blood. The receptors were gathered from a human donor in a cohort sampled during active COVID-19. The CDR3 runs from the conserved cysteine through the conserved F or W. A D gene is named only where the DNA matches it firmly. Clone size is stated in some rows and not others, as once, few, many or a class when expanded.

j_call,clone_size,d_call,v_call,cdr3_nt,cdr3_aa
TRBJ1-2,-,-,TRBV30,TGTGCCTGGAACCCTGGGCAGGGAGGGTCGGGCTACACCTTC,CAWNPGQGGSGYTF
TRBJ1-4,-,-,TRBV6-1,TGTGCCAGCAGTGAAAATAGCTGGCAGACCGAAAAACTGTTTTTT,CASSENSWQTEKLFF
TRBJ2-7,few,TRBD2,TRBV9,TGTGCCAGCAGCCCGGGACTAGCGGCCTCCTACGAGCAGTACTTC,CASSPGLAASYEQYF
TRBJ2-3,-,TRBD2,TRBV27,TGTGCCAGCAGTGCGCCCGGACTAGCAACAGATACGCAGTATTTT,CASSAPGLATDTQYF
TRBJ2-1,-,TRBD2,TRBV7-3,TGTGCCAGCAGCTGGGGACTAGCGCGTAGAAATGAGCAGTTCTTC,CASSWGLARRNEQFF
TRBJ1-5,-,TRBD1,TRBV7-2,TGTGCCAGCAGCTCTAAGGGCCCGGGACAGGGGGCCGTCGGACAGCCCCAGCATTTT,CASSSKGPGQGAVGQPQHF
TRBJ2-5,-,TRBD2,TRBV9,TGTGCCAGCAGCGTAGGCCTAGCGGGGGGCGGGGAGACCCAGTACTTC,CASSVGLAGGGETQYF
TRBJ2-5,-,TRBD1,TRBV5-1,TGCGCCAGCAGCCCTGGACAGGGCGGAGAGACCCAGTACTTC,CASSPGQGGETQYF
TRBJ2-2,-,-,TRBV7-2,TGTGCCACCGGGACTTACCACACCGGGGAGCTGTTTTTT,CATGTYHTGELFF
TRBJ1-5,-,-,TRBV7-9,TGTGCCAGCAGCTTAGGACAGGTAAATCAGCCCCAGCATTTT,CASSLGQVNQPQHF
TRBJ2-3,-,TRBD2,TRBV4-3,TGCGCCAGCAGCTTGGGACTTAGCGGGGCTGGCACAGATACGCAGTATTTT,CASSLGLSGAGTDTQYF
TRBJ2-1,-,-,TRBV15,TGTGCCACCAGCAGAGATTTGGGCCTAACGGCGAATGAGCAGTTCTTC,CATSRDLGLTANEQFF
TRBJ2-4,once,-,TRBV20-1,TGCAGTGCTAGTTCGTCCAGACTAGCCAAAAACATTCAGTACTTC,CSASSSRLAKNIQYF
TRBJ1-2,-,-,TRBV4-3,TGCGCCAGCAGCCAAGTGGCAGGGGTTAACTATGGCTACACCTTC,CASSQVAGVNYGYTF
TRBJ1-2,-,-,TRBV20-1,TGCAGTGCTCGGGGTGACTATGGCTACACCTTC,CSARGDYGYTF
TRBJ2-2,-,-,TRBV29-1,TGCAGCGCTGGGAGCCACACGAACACCGGGGAGCTGTTTTTT,CSAGSHTNTGELFF
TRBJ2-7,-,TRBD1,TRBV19,TGTGCCAGTAGTATGTTGCAGGGGGCCGTGGAAGAGCAGTACTTC,CASSMLQGAVEEQYF
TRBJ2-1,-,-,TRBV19,TGTGCCAGTAGTATCAACGGGGCGGGGAATGAGCAGTTCTTC,CASSINGAGNEQFF